This is a list of T cell receptor beta chains from one sample in a study of regulatory T cells in long-lasting Graves disease. MiXCR, run by TCRdb on the multiplex PCR reads, gives a single entry per CDR3 protein. The sample includes over 450,000 distinct CDR3 sequences, under 25% of them seen just once. The source was peripheral blood mononuclear cells (PBMCs), collected when the disease was refractory, from a patient treated with antithyroid drugs. The receptors come from a female donor with Graves disease. Each CDR3 is given with its conserved first and last residue. The D gene is left open where the match is weak. Clone size is given for some rows only: seen once, a few or many times, or a class if the clone is expanded.

D gene	V gene	clone size	J gene	CDR3 protein	CDR3 DNA
.	TRBV7-9	.	TRBJ2-3	CASSFGLSTDTQYF	TGTGCCAGCAGCTTTGGCCTTAGCACAGATACGCAGTATTTT
TRBD1	TRBV24-1	.	TRBJ2-1	CATSIGTGAYNEQFF	TGTGCCACCTCTATCGGGACAGGGGCCTACAATGAGCAGTTCTTC
TRBD2	TRBV5-1	many	TRBJ2-7	CASSPTSGIYEQYF	TGCGCCAGCAGCCCGACTAGCGGTATCTACGAGCAGTACTTC
.	TRBV29-1	many	TRBJ1-1	CSVDGTTNTEAFF	TGCAGCGTTGACGGGACTACGAACACTGAAGCTTTCTTT
TRBD2	TRBV5-5	.	TRBJ2-7	CASSWGTSYEQYF	TGTGCCAGCAGCTGGGGGACTAGCTACGAGCAGTACTTC
.	TRBV9	.	TRBJ2-2	CASSPRAFSLGGSTGELFF	TGTGCCAGCAGCCCACGCGCTTTTTCCCTCGGCGGTAGCACCGGGGAGCTGTTTTTT
TRBD1	TRBV30	.	TRBJ1-2	CAWSWTGNYGYTF	TGTGCCTGGAGTTGGACAGGGAACTATGGCTACACCTTC
TRBD1	TRBV4-2	few	TRBJ1-1	CASSQDRRTGSLGTEAFF	TGTGCCAGCAGCCAAGATCGTCGGACAGGGAGTTTAGGTACTGAAGCTTTCTTT
.	TRBV28	many	TRBJ1-1	CASSLTARGTEAFF	TGTGCCAGCAGTCTAACAGCTAGGGGCACTGAAGCTTTCTTT
TRBD1	TRBV5-1	.	TRBJ1-2	CASSIGTGPGDAYGYTF	TGCGCCAGCAGCATCGGGACAGGGCCAGGGGACGCCTATGGCTACACCTTC
.	TRBV14	few	TRBJ2-3	CASSQAGTQYF	TGTGCCAGCAGCCAAGCAGGCACGCAGTATTTT
TRBD1	TRBV27	many	TRBJ2-7	CASSLYTGGYEQYF	TGTGCCAGCAGTTTATATACAGGGGGCTACGAGCAGTACTTC
TRBD2	TRBV9	many	TRBJ2-7	CASSAGTSGALGSYEQYF	TGTGCCAGCAGCGCGGGGACTAGCGGGGCCTTAGGCTCCTACGAGCAGTACTTC
.	TRBV28	many	TRBJ2-2	CASRDTGELFF	TGTGCCAGCCGAGACACCGGGGAGCTGTTTTTT
TRBD1	TRBV28	few	TRBJ2-7	CASSYSRGNQYF	TGTGCCAGCAGTTATAGCAGGGGGAACCAGTACTTC
TRBD2	TRBV20-1	many	TRBJ2-5	CSASSGTSGDAYQETQYF	TGCAGTGCTAGCTCTGGGACTAGCGGAGATGCGTACCAAGAGACCCAGTACTTC
.	TRBV7-8	many	TRBJ1-4	CASSLARGHRQKLFF	TGTGCCAGCAGCTTAGCCAGGGGTCACAGGCAAAAACTGTTTTTT
TRBD1	TRBV7-2	few	TRBJ2-3	CASSWGQGMWGDTQYF	TGTGCCAGCAGCTGGGGACAGGGAATGTGGGGAGATACGCAGTATTTT
TRBD2	TRBV2	few	TRBJ2-3	CASLAGSTDTQYF	TGTGCCAGCCTAGCGGGAAGCACAGATACGCAGTATTTT
.	TRBV28	many	TRBJ2-7	CASRRGVYEQYF	TGTGCCAGCCGGAGGGGAGTCTACGAGCAGTACTTC
.	TRBV20-1	.	TRBJ2-5	CSARSGPGTEETQYF	TGCAGTGCTAGATCTGGCCCCGGGACTGAAGAGACCCAGTACTTC
.	TRBV2	many	TRBJ1-2	CASSPSGGNNYGYTF	TGTGCCAGCAGTCCATCTGGGGGGAATAACTATGGCTACACCTTC
.	TRBV29-1	few	TRBJ2-7	CSAVSGYEQYF	TGCAGCGCCGTATCTGGTTACGAGCAGTACTTC
TRBD1	TRBV11-2	.	TRBJ2-4	CASSSLTGTKNIQYF	TGTGCCAGCAGCTCCCTGACAGGGACCAAAAACATTCAGTACTTC
TRBD1	TRBV2	many	TRBJ1-1	CASSAPDRDQNTEAFF	TGTGCCAGCAGCGCTCCCGACAGGGACCAAAACACTGAAGCTTTCTTT
.	TRBV28	many	TRBJ1-1	CASSLSETDLTEAFF	TGTGCCAGCAGTTTATCAGAGACAGATCTAACTGAAGCTTTCTTT
.	TRBV2	many	TRBJ2-7	CASIATTAAYEQYF	TGTGCCAGCATCGCTACGACGGCAGCCTACGAGCAGTACTTC
.	TRBV28	many	TRBJ1-5	CASSRQYNQPQHF	TGTGCCAGCTCGCGACAGTACAATCAGCCCCAGCATTTT
TRBD2	TRBV24-1	.	TRBJ2-5	CATSDWRLAGGGETQYF	TGTGCCACCAGTGATTGGCGCCTAGCGGGAGGAGGAGAGACCCAGTACTTC
.	TRBV12-3/TRBV12-4	many	TRBJ1-2	CASSFMGTQDGYTF	TGTGCCAGCAGTTTTATGGGGACTCAGGATGGCTACACCTTC
.	TRBV12-3/TRBV12-4	many	TRBJ1-5	CASRGDGPQHF	TGTGCCAGCAGGGGGGATGGGCCCCAGCATTTT
TRBD2	TRBV7-9	.	TRBJ2-4	CASSSPGGGNIQYF	TGTGCCAGCAGCTCCCCCGGCGGGGGAAACATTCAGTACTTC
.	TRBV7-9	.	TRBJ1-2	CASSPPGAGWYGYTF	TGTGCCAGCAGCCCCCCCGGAGCAGGGTGGTATGGCTACACCTTC
.	TRBV19	.	TRBJ2-7	CASSMSNEQYF	TGTGCCAGTAGTATGAGTAACGAGCAGTACTTC
.	TRBV27	many	TRBJ1-5	CASSTGQSNQPQHF	TGTGCCAGCAGCACCGGACAAAGCAATCAGCCCCAGCATTTT
.	TRBV15	.	TRBJ1-3	CATSRDSGGPRRSGNTIYF	TGTGCCACCAGCAGAGATAGCGGGGGGCCCCGCCGCTCTGGAAACACCATATATTTT
TRBD1	TRBV7-2	.	TRBJ1-1	CASSLRTGGETEAFF	TGTGCCAGCAGCTTAAGGACAGGGGGCGAGACTGAAGCTTTCTTT
.	TRBV7-9	few	TRBJ2-5	CASSLGQSRWETQYF	TGTGCCAGCAGCTTAGGCCAGTCCCGATGGGAGACCCAGTACTTC
TRBD1	TRBV6-1	.	TRBJ1-5	CACRTGTRNQPQHF	TGTGCCTGCAGGACAGGGACCCGCAATCAGCCCCAGCATTTT